What follows are 17 T cell receptor beta chains derived from one specimen sequenced in a study of blood T cells in healthy people across ages. For the second PCR, which ran for 7 to 11 cycles, a sample-barcoded 5' primer and a J-beta primer mix were used. TCRdb re-analysed the 5' RACE reads in MiXCR, keeping a single row per CDR3 protein. The repertoire holds about 2 million distinct CDR3 sequences, with 49% as singletons. The sample consisted of blood. The receptors here all came from a woman aged 40 to 55 in good health.

Notes on this clonotype: One junction end disagrees with the germline gene, perhaps due to a read error. CDR3 in amino acids: CAGSFPSGGQYNEQFF. The CDR3 DNA reads as TGTGCCGGCAGCTTCCCTAGCGGGGGGCAGTACAATGAGCAGTTCTTC. This chain connects TRBV7-2 to TRBJ2-1; 11 nucleotides match TRBD2. This CDR3 is built from 16 residues. Germline CDR1 SGHTA, CDR2 FQGNSA.

This clonotype was observed a handful of times. The rearrangement uses TRBV29-1 and TRBJ1-5; D not certain. V lost 7 bases and J lost 0, with 13 bases in between. The CDR3 contains 14 residues. Germline lookup yields CDR1 SQVTM and CDR2 ANQGSEA. The CDR3 reads CSAAESYSNQPQHF. CDR3 nucleotides: TGCAGCGCTGCAGAGAGTTATAGCAATCAGCCCCAGCATTTT.

This clonotype occurred a few times. This chain uses TRBV6-6 with TRBJ1-4, with unresolved D. Germline CDR1 is MNHNY and CDR2 is SVGAGI (reference sequence). The CDR3 totals 14 residues. With 7 bases removed from V and 4 bases from J, the gap between germline ends came to 13 bases. CDR3 sequence: CASIPGVGNEKLFF. The CDR3 nucleotides read TGTGCCAGCATACCGGGCGTAGGTAATGAAAAACTGTTTTTT.

This clonotype occurred a few times. This sequence joins TRBV12-3 or TRBV12-4 and TRBJ1-2; D perhaps matches TRBD1 (5 bases). The V gene lost 7 bases and the J gene lost 5 bases, with 20 bases spanning the gap. The CDR3 totals 15 residues. Here the CDR3 DNA reads TGTGCCAGCAACAGTCCTGCAGGGCTCCCTTATGGCTACACCTTC. Encoded protein: CASNSPAGLPYGYTF.

V is TRBV28 and J is TRBJ2-2, with D hard to call. Per the germline V gene, CDR1 is MDHEN and CDR2 is SYDVKM. Trimming pared 5 bases from V and 3 bases from J, leaving 7 bases between. The CDR3 is made up of 13 amino acids. The CDR3 loop is CASSRGYTGELFF. The CDR3, as DNA: TGTGCCAGCAGTCGTGGATACACCGGGGAGCTGTTTTTT. Full variable domain (missing parts from reference TRBV28 and TRBJ2-2): DVKVTQSSRYLVKRTGEKVFLECVQDMDHENMFWYRQDPGLGLRLIYFSYDVKMKEKGDIPEGYSVSREKKERFSLILESASTNQTSMYLCASSRGYTGELFFGEGSRLTVL.

The V call is TRBV27, the J call TRBJ1-5; 8 positions match TRBD1. The CDR3 extends over 15 amino acids. Trimming removed 2 bases from V and 5 bases from J; junction bases left unmatched: 5. Looked up from germline, CDR1 is MNHEY and CDR2 is SMNVEV (reference sequence). CDR3 coding DNA: TGTGCCAGCAGTTTAACCAGGGGGCCGTATCAGCCCCAGCATTTT. Translated: CASSLTRGPYQPQHF.

This clonotype was counted only a few times. The chain is built from TRBV7-2 and TRBJ2-5, with 8 bases fitting TRBD2. Losses at the gene ends were 6 bases for V and 1 base for J; bases not matched to a gene: 7. Per the germline V gene, CDR1 is SGHTA and CDR2 is FQGNSA. The CDR3 has 15 residues. The CDR3 DNA reads TGTGCCAGCAGGGGGGTAGCGGGGCTCCAAGAGACCCAGTACTTC. This codes for CASRGVAGLQETQYF. Supplemented by reference TRBV7-2 and TRBJ2-5, the full variable domain reads GAGVSQSPSNKVTEKGKDVELRCDPISGHTALYWYRQSLGQGLEFLIYFQGNSAPDKSGLPSDRFSAERTGGSVSTLTIQRTQQEDSAVYLCASRGVAGLQETQYFGPGTRLLVL.

CDR3 amino acids: CASSRSDYNSPLHF. CDR3 sequence (DNA): TGTGCCAGCAGTCGCAGTGACTATAATTCACCCCTCCACTTT. This chain uses TRBV12-3 or TRBV12-4 with TRBJ1-6, with D unclear. Trimming removed 5 bases at V and 3 bases at J, with 8 bases between. This CDR3 region has 14 residues.

The rearrangement uses TRBV5-1 and TRBJ2-3; D is possibly TRBD1 (5 bases). Per germline, CDR1 SGHRS and CDR2 YFSETQ. The CDR3 sequence is 17 residues long. Between the trimmed V and J ends, which lost 4 bases and 4 bases, there was a span of 22 bases. The CDR3 here is CASSPAPTVLAADTQYF. The CDR3 DNA follows: TGCGCCAGCAGCCCCGCCCCGACAGTTCTCGCTGCAGATACGCAGTATTTT.

The V gene is TRBV6-5, the J gene TRBJ2-2, with 9 bases aligning to TRBD1. V trimming: 4 bases; J trimming: 6 bases; junction bases outside the gene matches: 6. The germline V gene has CDR1 MNHEY and CDR2 SVGAGI. CDR3 length: 15 residues. CDR3: CASSSGTGIPGELFF. As DNA, the CDR3 is TGTGCCAGCAGTTCCGGGACAGGGATTCCCGGGGAGCTGTTTTTT.

The V and J genes are TRBV5-4 and TRBJ2-7; 7 bases line up with TRBD1. The J call is uncertain, as TRBJ2-5 better fits the DNA end. This CDR3 spans 15 amino acids. Germline assignment: CDR1 SGHNT and CDR2 YYREEE (reference sequence). This CDR3 is CASSWTLQGDETQYF. As DNA, the CDR3 is TGTGCCAGCAGCTGGACACTGCAGGGGGACGAGACCCAGTACTTC.

The chain combines TRBV9 with TRBJ2-3, with 11 bases aligning to TRBD2. With 4 bases clipped from V and 2 bases from J, the junction kept 6 bases outside the gene matches. The CDR3 spans 16 residues. Germline lookup yields CDR1 SGDLS and CDR2 YYNGEE. CDR3 loop: CASSPPSGGNTDTQYF. The CDR3 coding sequence is TGTGCCAGCAGCCCCCCTAGCGGGGGGAACACAGATACGCAGTATTTT.

The chain joins TRBV20-1 to TRBJ2-1; 11 bases match TRBD2. The CDR3 loop spans 12 amino acids. The V gene end was trimmed by 5 bases and the J gene end by 15 bases; junction bases not matched to a gene: 9. Germline-derived CDR1 and CDR2 are DFQATT and SNEGSKA (reference sequence). The CDR3 sequence: CSARKTSGIRFF. The CDR3, as DNA: TGCAGTGCTCGAAAGACTAGCGGGATTCGGTTCTTC.

Ten or more counts support this clonotype. The chain couples TRBV12-3 or TRBV12-4 to TRBJ1-4; TRBD1 agrees at 10 bases. With V trimmed by 6 bases and J by 8 bases, 6 bases remained unmatched. The length of the CDR3 is 14 residues. Here the CDR3 reads CASSPGQGNEKLFF. The DNA of the CDR3 is TGTGCCAGCAGCCCGGGACAGGGGAACGAAAAACTGTTTTTT.

The genes are TRBV27 and TRBJ2-7, with TRBD2 matching over 7 bases. Germline trimming cut 4 bases from V and 3 bases from J; bases unmatched to any gene: 12. The germline V gene encodes CDR1 MNHEY and CDR2 SMNVEV (reference sequence). This CDR3 has 16 residues. CDR3 nucleotide sequence: TGTGCCAGCAGTTCCGCCGCGGGGGTCATAGGCTACGAGCAGTACTTC. Translated, it gives CASSSAAGVIGYEQYF.

The V gene is TRBV12-3 or TRBV12-4, the J gene TRBJ2-3, with 10 bases identical to TRBD2. Unmatched junction bases numbered 7, after V lost 6 bases and J lost 1 base. This CDR3 has 16 amino acids. The CDR3 sequence is CASSPSGGLGTDTQYF. The CDR3 DNA reads TGTGCCAGCAGCCCTAGCGGGGGCCTCGGCACAGATACGCAGTATTTT.

V is TRBV12-3 or TRBV12-4 and J is TRBJ1-6; D might be TRBD1 (5 bases). This CDR3 is 16 amino acids long. The V and J ends lost 6 bases and 7 bases respectively, with 19 bases between them. DNA of the CDR3: TGTGCCAGCAGCTGGGGCGGCACAGGTCAAAATTCACCCCTCCACTTT. This gives the protein CASSWGGTGQNSPLHF.